The entry below describes one TCR beta chain. Its cognate antigen is unknown. The sample is drawn from a study of blood T cells in healthy people across ages. A second PCR, run for 7 to 11 cycles, used a sample-barcoded 5' primer plus a J-beta primer mix. TCRdb re-called the 5' RACE reads through MiXCR, storing one row per CDR3 protein. This sample has approximately 780,000 distinct CDR3 sequences, with under 30% found just once. The study's findings and limits: Long-lived donors exceeded aged donors in naive CD4+ cells and diversity.

A further study also used this sample, focusing on T cells of mothers and their children. That paper states: Thymic selection shapes TCR recombination output in related pairs, and it does so similarly in unrelated pairs.

The clonotype was recovered from a boy aged 10-17 years in good health. The material sequenced was blood.

The CDR3 loop is CASSGQTPVAFF. CDR3 sequence (DNA): TGTGCCAGCAGCGGTCAGACTCCGGTGGCTTTCTTT. The rearrangement joins TRBV7-9 to TRBJ1-1; no firm D call. CDR3 length: 12 residues. Germline CDR1 is SEHNR and CDR2 is FQNEAQ (reference sequence). The V end was cut by 5 bases, the J end by 11 bases, with 15 bases between. Looking up the rest from reference TRBV7-9 and TRBJ1-1 gives the full variable domain: DTGVSQNPRHKITKRGQNVTFRCDPISEHNRLYWYRQTLGQGPEFLTYFQNEAQLEKSRLLSDRFSAERPKGSFSTLEIQRTEQGDSAMYLCASSGQTPVAFFGQGTRLTVV.